The T cell receptor beta chain described here comes from a study of response to subunit inactivated influenza vaccine (dated by TCRdb to 2017 to 2018). For the study in its entirety: To follow how T cells responded to a trivalent subunit inactivated influenza vaccine, the researchers relied on deep quantitative profiling of the T cell receptor repertoire. The investigation overall reported the following: According to the authors, only a limited number of new T cells may be recruited by each seasonal influenza vaccination.

Library method: RT-PCR. Data came from an Illumina HiSeq 2500. The raw public reads went through TCRdb reprocessing: fastp at Q25, MiXCR clone calling, in-frame beta chains kept. Entries are consolidated by CDR3 protein sequence, retaining the most common genes and DNA. Present in this sample are more than 200,000 distinct CDR3 sequences, more than 10% of which were seen just once. The ten top clones hold about 7.8% of the sample. Looking up the germline V gene yields CDR1 MNHNS and CDR2 SASEGT. Reading from cysteine to phenylalanine, the CDR3 counts 13 amino acids. This entry keeps only the CDR3 DNA: 39 bases, framed from base 1. V sheds 7 bases and J sheds 4 bases, leaving 13 bases between their ends. Details on this clonotype: Its specific antigen is unknown. Base qualities are not provided; no much larger clone lies one nucleotide away.

Material: non-naive T cells sorted from PBMCs, obtained less than 15 days before vaccination. The meaning of the sample's cell subset or site label: memory T cell fraction. The chain uses TRBV6-1 and TRBJ1-1, with an unclear D gene assignment. This clonotype was obtained from a man aged 50-60 years who received an inactivated influenza vaccine. Donor details come from another sample of the same person, matched by shared clones. The encoded CDR3 is CASNAGWSTEAFF. The DNA sequence is TGTGCCAGCAATGCGGGATGGAGCACTGAAGCTTTCTTT.